Detailed here is one T cell receptor beta chain. Per the authors' pipeline: Counts of nucleated cells, estimated from reference gene primer amplification, were obtained. Produced via immunoSEQ multiplex PCR; TCRdb's table is partial and in-frame only. V, J and clone size derive from that table, while D and trimming were established from the DNA sequence. This table has nearly 60,000 clones, about 85% appearing once. This CDR3 has 16 amino acids. V was shortened by 6 bases and J by 5 bases, with 21 bases between the two germline ends. CDR1 is MDHEN, CDR2 SYDVKM, per germline. This entry comes from a study of blood T cell repertoires in COVID-19. Study-level background: There were acute and convalescent COVID-19 samples, and they came from the United States, Italy and Spain. From T cells, B-cell-depleted T cells, or PBMCs came the material, which was cDNA or gDNA.

The sample was peripheral blood. The chain joins TRBV28 to TRBJ2-3; D is perhaps TRBD2 (7 bases). This TCR came from a man aged 35 to 55 with active COVID-19. The DNA of the CDR3 is TGTGCCAGCAGCCCCGGGGGCGGGGGAGGTAAAGATACGCAGTATTTT. This gives the protein CASSPGGGGGKDTQYF.